Listed below are T cell receptor beta chains from one sample, sequenced in a study of OX40 agonist ivuxolimab in advanced cancers. Measured with immunoSEQ multiplex PCR; TCRdb has only the in-frame clones, and not every one. This sample has 81,000 or so clones, with 88% found just once. Specimen: CD4+ or CD8+ T cells sorted from blood, collected in a trial of the OX40 agonist ivuxolimab. These TCRs come from an adult with an advanced solid tumor such as melanoma, head and neck, liver or kidney cancer. Both conserved end residues are part of each CDR3. A D gene is named only where the DNA matches it firmly. The listing skips clone size in some rows; elsewhere it reads once, few, many or a size class.

V gene	D gene	J gene	clone size	CDR3 DNA	CDR3 protein
TRBV6-1	NA	TRBJ2-1	NA	TGTGCCAGCAGCCCCCAGAGCTCCTACAATGAGCAGTTCTTC	CASSPQSSYNEQFF
TRBV21-1	NA	TRBJ1-4	NA	TGTGCCAGCAGCGGGCGAGACAGCGGGCGGAATGAAAAACTGTTTTTT	CASSGRDSGRNEKLFF
TRBV7-3	NA	TRBJ1-2	NA	TGTGCCAGCAGCTCACAGACAGCCGATCCGGGGCGCTACACCTTC	CASSSQTADPGRYTF
TRBV5-4	NA	TRBJ2-7	NA	TGTGCCAGCAGCAGATTTACAGGGATCAACTACGAGCAGTACTTC	CASSRFTGINYEQYF
TRBV5-4	NA	TRBJ2-2	NA	TGTGCCAGCAGCTTTTTGGACCGTAACACCGGGGAGCTGTTTTTT	CASSFLDRNTGELFF
TRBV7-2	NA	TRBJ1-5	NA	TGTGCCAGCAGCTTAAATCCCATAATGCCCCAGCATTTT	CASSLNPIMPQHF
TRBV11-1	NA	TRBJ2-7	NA	TGTGCCAGCAGCCCCCGGCGATACTCCTACGAGCAGTACTTC	CASSPRRYSYEQYF
TRBV2	TRBD1	TRBJ1-2	NA	TGTGCCAGCACCCTACAGGGGGCAGAGGCTGGCTACACCTTC	CASTLQGAEAGYTF
TRBV7-9	NA	TRBJ2-1	NA	TGTGCCAGCAGCTTACGAAGAGTGGGGCACGGGAATGAGCAGTTCTTC	CASSLRRVGHGNEQFF
TRBV5-6	NA	TRBJ2-4	NA	TGTGCCAGCAGCCCTTTCGCAGGGACAGCCAAAAACATTCAGTACTTC	CASSPFAGTAKNIQYF
TRBV11-2	NA	TRBJ1-4	NA	TGTGCCAGCAGCTTCGTCTCCGAAAAACTGTTTTTT	CASSFVSEKLFF
TRBV9	NA	TRBJ2-2	NA	TGTGCCAGCAGCGTAGGACAGCTGAACACCGGGGAGCTGTTTTTT	CASSVGQLNTGELFF
TRBV10-3	NA	TRBJ1-1	few	TGTGCCATCAGTTTCTTTAACCTCGCCACTGAAGCTTTCTTT	CAISFFNLATEAFF
TRBV5-1	TRBD2	TRBJ2-3	once	TGCGCCAGCAGCCCCGGGACTAGCGGGGGGTTCACAGATACGCAGTATTTT	CASSPGTSGGFTDTQYF